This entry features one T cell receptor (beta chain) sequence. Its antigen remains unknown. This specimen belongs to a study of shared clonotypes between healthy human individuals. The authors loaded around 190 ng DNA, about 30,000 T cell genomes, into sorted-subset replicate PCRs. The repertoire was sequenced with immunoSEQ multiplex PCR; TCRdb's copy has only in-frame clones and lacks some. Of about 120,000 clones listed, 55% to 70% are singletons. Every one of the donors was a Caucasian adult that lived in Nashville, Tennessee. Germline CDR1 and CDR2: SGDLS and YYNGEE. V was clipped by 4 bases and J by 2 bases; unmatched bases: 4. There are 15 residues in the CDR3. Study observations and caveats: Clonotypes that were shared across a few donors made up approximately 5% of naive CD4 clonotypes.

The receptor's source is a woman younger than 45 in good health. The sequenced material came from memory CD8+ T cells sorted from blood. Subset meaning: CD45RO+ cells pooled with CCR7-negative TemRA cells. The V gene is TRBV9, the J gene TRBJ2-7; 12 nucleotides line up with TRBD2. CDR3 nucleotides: TGTGCCAGCAGCACCGGACTAGCGGGAACCTACGAGCAGTACTTC. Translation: CASSTGLAGTYEQYF.